These 17 T cell receptor beta chains share one sample of origin, sequenced in a study of blood T cell repertoires in COVID-19. TCRdb's copy holds only in-frame clones and misses some; the assay was immunoSEQ multiplex PCR. Counted here are more than 300,000 clones, approximately 90% occurring once; the ten biggest clones make up 3.5% to 5%. The sample was PBMCs or T cells enriched from blood (not recorded which). These receptors originate from a woman younger than 45 who had been exposed to COVID-19.

V usage is TRBV6-6 and J usage is TRBJ1-4; D gene ambiguous. Germline V gene data show CDR1 as MNHNY and CDR2 as SVGAGI (reference sequence). V lost 7 bases and J 1 base, leaving 10 bases between the germline ends. This CDR3 comprises 14 residues. The CDR3 DNA reads as TGTGCCAGCACCCGGGGAGGAACTAATGAAAAACTGTTTTTT. This sequence encodes CASTRGGTNEKLFF.

The rearrangement links TRBV5-4 to TRBJ2-3; D is perhaps TRBD2 (7 bases). Trimming took 6 bases from V and 0 from J, leaving 14 bases between them. Germline V CDR1 and CDR2: SGHNT, YYREEE (reference sequence). This CDR3 spans 15 amino acids. The CDR3 loop reads CASKGGGGSTDTQYF. CDR3 bases: TGTGCCAGCAAGGGAGGGGGTGGTAGCACAGATACGCAGTATTTT.

The sample holds one count of this clone. V is TRBV7-9 and J is TRBJ1-2; 11 nucleotides match TRBD1. With V trimmed by 5 bases and J by 4 bases, 6 bases remained unmatched. Germline CDR1 and CDR2: SEHNR and FQNEAQ (reference sequence). The CDR3 length is 15 residues. The CDR3 coding sequence is TGTGCCAGCAGCAACTGGACAGGGGGCCCCTATGGCTACACCTTC. Protein: CASSNWTGGPYGYTF.

The V call is TRBV2, the J call TRBJ2-5, with 7 nucleotides matching TRBD1. V lost 3 bases and J lost 5; bases outside the gene matches: 9. The CDR3 loop spans 15 amino acids. CDR1 is SNHLY, CDR2 FYNNEI, per germline. The CDR3 coding sequence is TGTGCCAGCAGTGACGACAGGGTTGGTTTGGAGACCCAGTACTTC. It codes for CASSDDRVGLETQYF.

The CDR3 DNA reads as TGTGCCAGCAGTCACGGGAGGTACACTGAAGCTTTCTTT. As protein: CASSHGRYTEAFF. The chain uses TRBV12-3 or TRBV12-4 and TRBJ1-1; D gene ambiguous. The CDR3 sequence is 13 residues long. Trimming shortened V by 5 bases and J by 3 bases, and 10 bases separated the two germline ends.

The rearrangement joins TRBV5-1 to TRBJ2-7, with 7 bases that match TRBD2. Germline CDR1 SGHRS, CDR2 YFSETQ. The CDR3 has 14 amino acids. Germline trimming cut 4 bases from V and 4 bases from J; bases unmatched to any gene: 8. The CDR3 DNA follows: TGCGCCAGCAGCGGAACGGGGGGAGGTTACGAGCAGTACTTC. Its protein product is CASSGTGGGYEQYF. Based on the CDR3 plus reference TRBV5-1 and TRBJ2-7, the full variable domain is KAGVTQTPRYLIKTRGQQVTLSCSPISGHRSVSWYQQTPGQGLQFLFEYFSETQRNKGNFPGRFSGRQFSNSRSEMNVSTLELGDSALYLCASSGTGGGYEQYFGPGTRLTVT.

The chain couples TRBV12-1 to TRBJ1-2; TRBD1 is taken as the D call from the table, unchecked against the DNA. TRBV12-1 counts as a pseudogene. The CDR3 totals 17 residues. CDR3 nucleotides: TGTGCCAGCAGCTCTGGGCCTCTCCGGTTAGCTAACTATGGCTACACCTTC. This codes for CASSSGPLRLANYGYTF.

The genes are TRBV6-5 and TRBJ1-1; a weak D match, TRBD1 (5 bases). V lost 0 bases to trimming and J lost 0 bases, with 8 bases between them. This CDR3 has 15 amino acids. CDR1 is MNHEY, CDR2 SVGAGI, per germline. The CDR3 nucleotides are TGTGCCAGCAGTTACTCCGGGGGGATGAACACTGAAGCTTTCTTT. Its protein product is CASSYSGGMNTEAFF.

The chain combines TRBV6-1 with TRBJ2-3; TRBD1 might be the D (5 bases). The V and J ends lost 2 bases and 3 bases respectively, with 6 bases between them. There are 13 residues in the CDR3. The germline V gene encodes CDR1 MNHNS and CDR2 SASEGT. The CDR3 loop reads CASSEPGTDTQYF. Here the CDR3 DNA reads TGTGCCAGCAGTGAACCAGGGACAGATACGCAGTATTTT.

The chain is built from TRBV19 and TRBJ1-6; D uncertain. Germline V lookup: CDR1 LNHDA, CDR2 SQIVND (reference sequence). The V and J ends lost 2 bases and 2 bases respectively, with 4 bases between them. This CDR3 region has 14 residues. CDR3 amino acids: CASSISPYNSPLHF. The CDR3 DNA sequence: TGTGCCAGTAGTATAAGCCCCTATAATTCACCCCTCCACTTT.

This rearrangement joins TRBV5-1 to TRBJ2-1; maybe TRBD2 (5 bases). The V gene lost 1 base and the J gene lost 13 bases, with 15 bases spanning the gap. Germline CDR1 SGHRS, CDR2 YFSETQ. This CDR3 has 13 amino acids. CDR3 nucleotides: TGCGCCAGCAGCTTGCCCGGGAACCCCCACCAGTTCTTC. Its protein is CASSLPGNPHQFF.

The gene calls are TRBV7-2 and TRBJ2-7, with TRBD2 as a possible D gene (5 bases). The ends were cut back, 5 bases at V and 1 base at J, with 15 bases in the middle. The CDR3 runs 15 residues. Germline values: CDR1 SGHTA, CDR2 FQGNSA. The CDR3 DNA sequence: TGTGCCAGCAGCGTGTTGGGCGGGTTATCCTACGAGCAGTACTTC. This translates into CASSVLGGLSYEQYF.

The V call is TRBV6-5, the J call TRBJ1-5, with D unresolved. V was pared by 2 bases and J by 0 bases, with 8 bases between. The length of the CDR3 is 15 residues. CDR1 is MNHEY and CDR2 is SVGAGI in the germline V gene. The CDR3 protein is CASSYKRFSNQPQHF. The CDR3 DNA sequence: TGTGCCAGCAGTTACAAGAGATTTAGCAATCAGCCCCAGCATTTT.

The rearrangement links TRBV24-1 to TRBJ1-2; TRBD1 might be the D (6 bases). The CDR3 loop spans 14 amino acids. Germline CDR1 and CDR2: KGHDR and SFDVKD. Trimming left V 9 bases short and J 6 bases short, with 19 bases between. As DNA, the CDR3 is TGTGCCACCCACGGAGCCTCAGGGGCCCATGGCTACACCTTC. Translating it yields CATHGASGAHGYTF.

V gene TRBV3-1 (or the pseudogene TRBV3-2) combines with J gene TRBJ1-2; 8 bases line up with TRBD1. This CDR3 is built from 14 residues. CDR1 is LGHDT and CDR2 is YNNKEL in the germline V gene (reference sequence). V lost 4 bases to trimming and J lost 4 bases; unmatched junction nucleotides: 5. CDR3 residues: CASSRQTGAYGYTF. The CDR3 nucleotides are TGTGCCAGCAGCCGACAGACAGGGGCCTATGGCTACACCTTC.

The rearrangement joins TRBV19 to TRBJ1-2; D gene uncertain. Germline V gives CDR1 LNHDA, CDR2 SQIVND (reference sequence). This CDR3 contains 14 residues. Trimming took 4 bases from V and 5 from J, leaving 14 bases between them. Written as DNA, the CDR3 is TGTGCCAGTAGTACTGAGCGAGCATTATATGGCTACACCTTC. It encodes CASSTERALYGYTF.

The chain combines TRBV7-9 with TRBJ1-1, with D maybe TRBD1 (6 bases). CDR1 and CDR2 (germline): SEHNR, FQNEAQ (reference sequence). The CDR3 contains 15 residues. Trimming pared 5 bases from V and 2 bases from J, leaving 15 bases between. The CDR3 reads CASSPGQHLNTEAFF. Here the CDR3 DNA reads TGTGCCAGCAGCCCCGGACAGCACCTTAACACTGAAGCTTTCTTT.